This paragraph covers one TCR beta chain sequence. Using immunoSEQ multiplex PCR, the repertoire was profiled, and TCRdb retains in-frame clones only, with some absent. The sample has about 18,000 clones, roughly 25% seen once. Treatment described: randomized to nivolumab then ipilimumab (arm A) or the reverse (arm B). None of the patients previously received DNA-damaging chemotherapy. This record belongs to a study of sequential checkpoint blockade in melanoma. In the study overall: Patients were randomized 1:1 to nivolumab-then-ipilimumab or ipilimumab-then-nivolumab first-line. Each arm's sequence ended with maintenance nivolumab. TCRbeta immunosequencing was performed on DNA from fewer than 95 pretreatment melanoma tumor samples.

Germline V lookup: CDR1 SGHRS, CDR2 YFSETQ. J gave up 8 bases and V 4 bases, and 10 bases lay outside the gene matches. The CDR3 consists of 16 residues. The receptor comes from a human donor with melanoma. Material: tumor tissue (inferred from file names), obtained from a patient given nivolumab and ipilimumab in sequence. The chain carries TRBV5-1 and TRBJ2-1; 12 bases align to TRBD2. Here the CDR3 reads CASSQTSGGTMDEQFF. The CDR3 nucleotides read TGCGCCAGCAGCCAAACTAGCGGGGGGACGATGGATGAGCAGTTCTTC.